These 13 T cell receptor beta chains came from one sample sequenced in a study of circulating CD8 cells and anti-PD-1 response in melanoma. TCR libraries were prepared from 15 ng of total RNA with the QIAseq Immune Repertoire TCR panel. Via MiXCR, TCRdb re-called the reads, giving one row per CDR3 protein. This repertoire shows roughly 250 distinct CDR3 sequences, about 14% found once; its top ten account for roughly 58%. Sorting of live CD3+CD8+TCRalphabeta+ cells by PD-1 and/or TIGIT gave four subsets. Specimen: CD8+ T cells from PBMCs, collected at baseline or after one month of anti-PD-1 therapy (not recorded which). The origin of the receptors is a human donor with melanoma.

This clonotype is large (0.1 to 1%). V and J are TRBV5-1 and TRBJ2-5; TRBD1 agrees at 7 bases. Germline loops: CDR1 SGHRS, CDR2 YFSETQ. The CDR3 sequence is 15 residues long. J gave up 2 bases and V 4 bases, and 8 bases lay outside the gene matches. The chain's CDR3 is CASSIAWDSQETQYF. As DNA, the CDR3 is TGCGCCAGCAGCATCGCATGGGACAGTCAAGAGACCCAGTACTTC.

In this sample, this clonotype is large. The chain combines TRBV5-1 with TRBJ2-7; 8 bases align to TRBD2. From germline, CDR1 is SGHRS and CDR2 YFSETQ. The CDR3 is 14 amino acids. The V gene end was trimmed by 2 bases and the J gene end by 2 bases; junction bases not matched to a gene: 3. The chain's CDR3 is CASSLGAGAYEQYF. In nucleotides, the CDR3 is TGCGCCAGCAGCTTAGGAGCGGGAGCCTACGAGCAGTACTTC.

This clonotype is large within its sample. This sequence joins TRBV5-4 and TRBJ2-7, with D unclear. Per germline, CDR1 SGHNT and CDR2 YYREEE (reference sequence). The CDR3 contains 12 residues. V was cut by 3 bases and J by 6 bases, with 10 bases left in between. The CDR3 DNA reads as TGTGCCAGCAGCTGGTTTGAGAGCGAGCAGTACTTC. It encodes CASSWFESEQYF.

This sequence joins TRBV5-1 and TRBJ2-2; 15 bases are shared with TRBD2. The CDR3 runs to 17 residues. Trimming took 4 bases from V and 4 from J; bases not matched to a gene: 5. Germline CDR1 SGHRS, CDR2 YFSETQ. CDR3 DNA sequence: TGCGCCAGCAGCCCTGGACTAGCGGGGGGGCGCACCGGGGAGCTGTTTTTT. Its translation: CASSPGLAGGRTGELFF.

In its sample, this clonotype is large (0.1 to 1%). The chain combines TRBV21-1 with TRBJ2-2; the D call TRBD2 from the table was never checked on the DNA. TRBV21-1 is a pseudogene segment. The CDR3 spans 19 residues. The CDR3 DNA follows: TGTGCCAGCAGCAAAAGGCCCTCCGGACTAGCGGGAAACACCGGGGAGCTGTTTTTT. It translates to CASSKRPSGLAGNTGELFF.

By share, this clonotype ranks as large. CDR3 coding DNA: TGTGCCAGCAGCTCCGACTTTGGAGAGACCCAGTACTTC. Amino acids: CASSSDFGETQYF. The chain employs TRBV7-3 and TRBJ2-5; D ambiguous. The CDR3 is 13 residues long. CDR1 is SGHTA, CDR2 FQGTGA, per germline. V lost 4 bases, J lost 4 bases, and 10 bases lay in between.

In its sample, this clonotype ranks as large. The rearrangement links TRBV2 to TRBJ2-2; 13 bases agree with TRBD2. Germline V lookup: CDR1 SNHLY, CDR2 FYNNEI. Trimming cost V 6 bases and J 3 bases; bases outside gene matches: 7. This CDR3 has 17 amino acids. For the CDR3, the DNA is TGTGCCAGCAGCGAACTAGCGGGGGGGCTTGACACCGGGGAGCTGTTTTTT. This sequence encodes CASSELAGGLDTGELFF. Full variable domain (outside the CDR3, taken from reference TRBV2 and TRBJ2-2): EPEVTQTPSHQVTQMGQEVILRCVPISNHLYFYWYRQILGQKVEFLVSFYNNEISEKSEIFDDQFSVERPDGSNFTLKIRSTKLEDSAMYFCASSELAGGLDTGELFFGEGSRLTVL.

This clonotype is large in the sample. The V call is TRBV4-1, the J call TRBJ2-1; 8 bases are shared with TRBD2. Trimming took 2 bases from V and 4 from J; bases not matched to a gene: 10. Germline loops: CDR1 MGHRA, CDR2 YSYEKL. This CDR3 is 17 amino acids long. CDR3 coding DNA: TGCGCCAGCAGCCAACGGGAGGGTTCCTTCAGATACAATGAGCAGTTCTTC. Its translation: CASSQREGSFRYNEQFF.

There are a few counts of this clonotype. V gene TRBV3-1 combines with J gene TRBJ1-3; 9 positions agree with TRBD1. Germline-derived CDR1 and CDR2 are LGHDT and YNNKEL (reference sequence). With V trimmed by 5 bases and J by 3 bases, 8 bases remained unmatched. The CDR3 is 16 residues long. The CDR3 region has the DNA TGTGCCAGCAGCTTCCGACAGGGGGGTGGTGGAAACACCATATATTTT. Translation: CASSFRQGGGGNTIYF.

V usage is TRBV7-2 and J usage is TRBJ2-3, with D perhaps TRBD2 (6 bases). The CDR3 covers 17 residues. Deletions cut 1 base from V and 0 bases from J, with 14 bases between. From germline, CDR1 is SGHTA and CDR2 FQGNSA. The CDR3 DNA follows: TGTGCCAGCAGCTTAGATCCCGGGGGTACTAGCACAGATACGCAGTATTTT. Translation gives CASSLDPGGTSTDTQYF.

V gene TRBV9 combines with J gene TRBJ2-7; a weak D match, TRBD1 (6 bases). V was cut by 0 bases and J by 3 bases, with 10 bases left in between. CDR1 is SGDLS and CDR2 is YYNGEE in the germline V gene. The CDR3 has 14 amino acids. CDR3 in DNA: TGTGCCAGCAGCGTAGGGGGACATCTCTACGAGCAGTACTTC. Residues: CASSVGGHLYEQYF.

In its sample, this clonotype is large (0.1 to 1%). The CDR3, as DNA: TGTGCCAGCAGCTCCGAGAGGACACCTTCTTCCTACGAGCAGTACTTC. Translating it yields CASSSERTPSSYEQYF. The chain recombines TRBV7-6 with TRBJ2-7; D is possibly TRBD1 (5 bases). The ends were cut back, 4 bases at V and 1 base at J, with 17 bases in the middle. Per the germline V gene, CDR1 is SGHVS and CDR2 is FNYEAQ. The CDR3 covers 16 residues.

This clonotype is large. V usage is TRBV19 and J usage is TRBJ2-1; 11 positions agree with TRBD2. Germline CDR1 and CDR2: LNHDA and SQIVND (reference sequence). V trimming: 7 bases; J trimming: 3 bases; junction bases outside the gene matches: 5. The CDR3 consists of 15 residues. DNA of the CDR3: TGTGCCAGTAACCAACTAGCGGGGGACTACAATGAGCAGTTCTTC. Its protein is CASNQLAGDYNEQFF.